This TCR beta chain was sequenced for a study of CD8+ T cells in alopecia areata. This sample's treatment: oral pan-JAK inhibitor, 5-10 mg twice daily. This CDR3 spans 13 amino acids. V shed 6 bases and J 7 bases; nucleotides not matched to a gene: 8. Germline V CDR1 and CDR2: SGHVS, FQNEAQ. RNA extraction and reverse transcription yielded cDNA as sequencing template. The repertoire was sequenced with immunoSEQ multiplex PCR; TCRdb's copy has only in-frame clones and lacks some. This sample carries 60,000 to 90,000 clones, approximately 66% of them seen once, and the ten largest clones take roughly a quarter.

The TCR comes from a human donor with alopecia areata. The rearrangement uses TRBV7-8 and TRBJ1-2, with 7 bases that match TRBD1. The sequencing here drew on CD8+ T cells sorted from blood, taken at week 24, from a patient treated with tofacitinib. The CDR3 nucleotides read TGTGCCAGCAGTCCGACAGGGTTGTTTGGCTACACCTTC. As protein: CASSPTGLFGYTF.